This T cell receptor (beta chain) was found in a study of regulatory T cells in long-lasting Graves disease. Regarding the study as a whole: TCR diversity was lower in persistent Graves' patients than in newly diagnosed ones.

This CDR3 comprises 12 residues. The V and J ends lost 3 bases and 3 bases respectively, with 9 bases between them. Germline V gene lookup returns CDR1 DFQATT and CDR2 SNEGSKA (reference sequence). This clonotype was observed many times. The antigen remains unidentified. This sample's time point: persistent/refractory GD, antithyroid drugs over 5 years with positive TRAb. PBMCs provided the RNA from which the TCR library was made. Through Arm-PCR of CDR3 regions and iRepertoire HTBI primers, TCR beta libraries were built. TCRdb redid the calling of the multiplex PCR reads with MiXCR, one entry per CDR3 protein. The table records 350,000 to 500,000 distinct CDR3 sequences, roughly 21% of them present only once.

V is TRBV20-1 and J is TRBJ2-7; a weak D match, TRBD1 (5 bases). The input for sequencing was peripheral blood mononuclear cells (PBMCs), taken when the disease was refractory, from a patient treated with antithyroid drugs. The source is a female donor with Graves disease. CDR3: CSASRELYEQYF. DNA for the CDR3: TGCAGTGCTAGCAGGGAACTCTACGAGCAGTACTTC.